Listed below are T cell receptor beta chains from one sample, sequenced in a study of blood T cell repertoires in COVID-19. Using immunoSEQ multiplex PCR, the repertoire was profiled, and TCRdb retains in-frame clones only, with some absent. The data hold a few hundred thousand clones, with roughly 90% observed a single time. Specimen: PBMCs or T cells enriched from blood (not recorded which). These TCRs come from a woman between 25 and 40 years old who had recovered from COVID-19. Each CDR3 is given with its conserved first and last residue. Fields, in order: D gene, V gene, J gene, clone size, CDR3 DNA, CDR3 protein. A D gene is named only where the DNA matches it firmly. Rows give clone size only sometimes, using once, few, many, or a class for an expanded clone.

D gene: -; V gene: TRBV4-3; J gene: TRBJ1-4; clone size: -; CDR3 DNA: TGCGCCAGCAGCCAAGTGCGAATCGCAACTAATGAAAAACTGTTTTTT; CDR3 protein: CASSQVRIATNEKLFF
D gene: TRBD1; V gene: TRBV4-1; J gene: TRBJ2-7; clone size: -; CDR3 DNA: TGCGCCAGCAGCCAAGAACAGCCGGGACAGGACCTCTCCTACGAGCAGTACTTC; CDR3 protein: CASSQEQPGQDLSYEQYF
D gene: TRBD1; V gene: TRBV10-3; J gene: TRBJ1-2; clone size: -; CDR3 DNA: TGTGCCATCAGTGAGGTACGGGACAGTAGATATGGCTACACCTTC; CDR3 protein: CAISEVRDSRYGYTF
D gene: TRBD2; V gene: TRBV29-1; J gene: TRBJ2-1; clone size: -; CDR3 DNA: TGCAGCGTGTTGGGACTAGCGGGTTTCAATGAGCAGTTCTTC; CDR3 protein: CSVLGLAGFNEQFF
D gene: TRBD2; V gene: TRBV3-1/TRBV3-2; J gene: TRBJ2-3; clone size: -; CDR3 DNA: TGTGCCAGCAGCCAGGGGACTATCACAGATACGCAGTATTTT; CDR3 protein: CASSQGTITDTQYF
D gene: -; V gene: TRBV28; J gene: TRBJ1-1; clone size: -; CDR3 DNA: TGTGCCAGCTCGGTGTGGGGGCTGGGGACTGAAGCTTTCTTT; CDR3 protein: CASSVWGLGTEAFF
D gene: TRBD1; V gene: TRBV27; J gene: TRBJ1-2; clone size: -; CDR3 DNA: TGTGCCAGCAGTCCGGACAGGGGATACATCTATGGCTACACCTTC; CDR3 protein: CASSPDRGYIYGYTF
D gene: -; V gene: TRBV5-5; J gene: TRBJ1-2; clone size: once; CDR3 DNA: TGTGCCAGCAGCTCCCTGGGGCTGAGAGGCTACACCTTC; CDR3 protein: CASSSLGLRGYTF
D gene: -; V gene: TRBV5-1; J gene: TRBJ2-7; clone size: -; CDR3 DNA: TGCGCCAGCAGCTTGGACTGGTTAAGCTCCTACGAGCAGTACTTC; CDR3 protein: CASSLDWLSSYEQYF
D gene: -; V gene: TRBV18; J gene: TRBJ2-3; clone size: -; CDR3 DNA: TGTGCCAGCTCACCACCCCTGGGGGCGAGCACAGATACGCAGTATTTT; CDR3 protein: CASSPPLGASTDTQYF
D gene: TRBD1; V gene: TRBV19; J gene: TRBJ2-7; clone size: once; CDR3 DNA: TGTGCCAGCGATCCCGGGACAGGGGTGGGCGAGCAGTACTTC; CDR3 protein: CASDPGTGVGEQYF